This T cell receptor beta chain came from a study of cytotoxic CD8 clonotypes in ibrutinib-treated CLL. The CDR3 sequence is 15 residues long. The V gene lost 2 bases and the J gene lost 4 bases, with 14 bases spanning the gap. The V gene's germline CDR1 is MDHEN and CDR2 SYDVKM. This table comes from immunoSEQ multiplex PCR, and its TCRdb copy is limited to in-frame clones, with some not included. The table has roughly 190,000 clones, approximately 68% seen once. The receptor comes from a human donor with chronic lymphocytic leukemia. The sample in question was PBMCs, obtained after 24 months of ibrutinib treatment. V usage is TRBV28 and J usage is TRBJ2-5; a weak D match, TRBD1 (5 bases). This chain's CDR3 is CASSLADHRGETQYF. CDR3 in DNA: TGTGCCAGCAGTTTAGCGGATCATAGGGGAGAGACCCAGTACTTC.